This T cell receptor beta chain comes out of a study of T-cell memory formation after mild COVID-19. MiXCR, applied by TCRdb to the 5' RACE reads, yields one record per CDR3 protein. The table has about 340,000 distinct CDR3 sequences, around 21% seen once. On this clonotype: Its cognate antigen is unknown.

CDR3 length equals 14 residues. Germline-derived CDR1 and CDR2 are ENHRY and SYGVKD. The junction had 8 bases not matched to a gene; V was cut back by 5 bases and J by 4 bases. The study, taken as a whole, reports: Within pre-infection memory, some responding clones were found, suggesting cross-reactive memory joined. Clones which contracted sat mainly in CM and EM if CD4+, and in EMRA if CD8+. Clones contracting over day 15 to 85 were CD4/CD8 balanced, with later expanders leaning CD4+. Specificity for SARS-CoV-2 was not confirmed among the second-wave clones peaking on day 37.

The chain couples TRBV10-3 to TRBJ2-7; 7 bases line up with TRBD1. Material: PBMCs or a T cell subset sorted from them (not recorded which). The receptor was derived from an adult woman who had mild COVID-19 (a few samples of this study predate the infection). Cell type and time point are not known. CDR3 residues: CAISFGQDSYEQYF. CDR3 coding DNA: TGTGCCATCAGTTTCGGACAGGACTCGTACGAGCAGTACTTC.